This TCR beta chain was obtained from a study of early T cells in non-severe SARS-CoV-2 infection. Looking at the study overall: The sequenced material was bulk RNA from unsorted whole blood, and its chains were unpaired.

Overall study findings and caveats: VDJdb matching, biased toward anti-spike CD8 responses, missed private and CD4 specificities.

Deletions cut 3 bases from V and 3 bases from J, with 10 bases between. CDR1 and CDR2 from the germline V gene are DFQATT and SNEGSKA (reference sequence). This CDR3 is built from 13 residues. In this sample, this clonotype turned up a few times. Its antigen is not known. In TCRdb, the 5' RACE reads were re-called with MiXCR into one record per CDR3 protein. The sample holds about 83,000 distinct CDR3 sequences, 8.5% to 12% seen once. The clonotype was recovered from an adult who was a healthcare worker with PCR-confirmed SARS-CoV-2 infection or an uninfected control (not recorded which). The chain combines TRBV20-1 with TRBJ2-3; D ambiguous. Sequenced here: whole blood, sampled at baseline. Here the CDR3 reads CSARTHSTDTQYF. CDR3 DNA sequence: TGCAGTGCTAGGACTCACAGTACAGATACGCAGTATTTT.